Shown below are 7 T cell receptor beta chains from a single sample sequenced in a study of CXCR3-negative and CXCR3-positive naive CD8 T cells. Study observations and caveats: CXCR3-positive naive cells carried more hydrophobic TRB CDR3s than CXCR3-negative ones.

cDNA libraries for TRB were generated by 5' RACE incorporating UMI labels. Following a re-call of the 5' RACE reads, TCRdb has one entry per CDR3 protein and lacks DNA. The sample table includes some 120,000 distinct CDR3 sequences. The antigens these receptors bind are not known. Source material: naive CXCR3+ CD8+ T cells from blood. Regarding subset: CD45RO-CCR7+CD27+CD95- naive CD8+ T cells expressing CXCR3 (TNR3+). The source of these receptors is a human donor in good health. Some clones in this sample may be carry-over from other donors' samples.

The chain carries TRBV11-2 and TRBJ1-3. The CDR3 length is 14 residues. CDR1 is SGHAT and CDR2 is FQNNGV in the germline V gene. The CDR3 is CASSLGDSGNTIYF. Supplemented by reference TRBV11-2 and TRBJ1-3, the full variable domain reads EAGVAQSPRYKIIEKRQSVAFWCNPISGHATLYWYQQILGQGPKLLIQFQNNGVVDDSQLPKDRFSAERLKGVDSTLKIQPAKLEDSAVYLCASSLGDSGNTIYFGEGSWLTVV.

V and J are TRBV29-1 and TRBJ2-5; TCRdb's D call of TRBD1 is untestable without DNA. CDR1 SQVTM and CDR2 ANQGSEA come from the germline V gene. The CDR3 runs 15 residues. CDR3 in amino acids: CSVGRRGTRQETQYF.

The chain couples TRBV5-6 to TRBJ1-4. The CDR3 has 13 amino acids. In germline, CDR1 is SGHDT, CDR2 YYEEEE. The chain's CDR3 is CASSSGRGEKLFF.

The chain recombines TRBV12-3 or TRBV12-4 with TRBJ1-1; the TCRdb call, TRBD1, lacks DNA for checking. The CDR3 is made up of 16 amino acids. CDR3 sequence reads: CASSFKSRQPNTEAFF.

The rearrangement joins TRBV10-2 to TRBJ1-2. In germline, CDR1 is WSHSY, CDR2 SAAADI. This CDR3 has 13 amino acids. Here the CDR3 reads CASGDGVNYGYTF.

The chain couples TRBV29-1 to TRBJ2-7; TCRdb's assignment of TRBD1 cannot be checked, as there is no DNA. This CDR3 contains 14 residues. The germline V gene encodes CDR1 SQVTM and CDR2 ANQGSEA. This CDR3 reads CSVEGAAAEYEQYF.

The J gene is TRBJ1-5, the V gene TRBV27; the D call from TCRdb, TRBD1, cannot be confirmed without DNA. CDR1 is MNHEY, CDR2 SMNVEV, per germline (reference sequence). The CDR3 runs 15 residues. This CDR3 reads CASSLQGARGQPQHF.